One sample yielded the 16 T cell receptor beta chains listed below, sequenced in a study of beta chain features in type 1 diabetes. Study-level results: When Type 1 diabetes patients were examined, their TCRB CDR3s proved moderately but significantly shorter in all four CD4+ subsets.

Expressed TCRB transcripts were sequenced after all isolated RNA was converted to cDNA. Assay used: immunoSEQ multiplex PCR; TCRdb lists only in-frame clones, some missing. In the table there are about 360,000 clones, around an eighth of which are singletons. Antigens for these TCRs are unknown. The material sequenced was naive CD4+ T cells from blood. These receptors were taken from a young woman with type 1 diabetes.

This clone has a handful of counts. V gene TRBV5-6 combines with J gene TRBJ2-7, with 7 positions matching TRBD1. In germline, CDR1 is SGHDT, CDR2 YYEEEE. Germline trimming cut 4 bases from V and 1 base from J; bases unmatched to any gene: 17. The CDR3 length is 18 residues. This chain's CDR3 is CASSRTGQANSPSYEQYF. The CDR3 region has the DNA TGTGCCAGCAGCCGTACCGGACAGGCGAACTCCCCTTCCTACGAGCAGTACTTC. Full variable domain (remainder filled in from reference TRBV5-6 and TRBJ2-7): DAGVTQSPTHLIKTRGQQVTLRCSPKSGHDTVSWYQQALGQGPQFIFQYYEEEERQRGNFPDRFSGHQFPNYSSELNVNALLLGDSALYLCASSRTGQANSPSYEQYFGPGTRLTVT.

V is TRBV7-3 and J is TRBJ2-5; tentatively, D is TRBD1 (5 bases). Germline loops: CDR1 SGHTA, CDR2 FQGTGA. Trimming took 1 base from V and 1 from J, leaving 10 bases between them. CDR3 length equals 15 residues. The CDR3 is CASSLRAGRQETQYF. Written as DNA, the CDR3 is TGTGCCAGCAGCTTAAGGGCAGGGCGCCAAGAGACCCAGTACTTC.

The chain carries TRBV5-1 and TRBJ2-1, with a weak D call TRBD2 (6 bases). V dropped 0 bases and J dropped 7 bases, with 14 bases sitting between them. The CDR3 spans 15 residues. Germline V CDR1 and CDR2: SGHRS, YFSETQ. The CDR3 reads CASSLDGTGLNEQFF. As DNA, the CDR3 is TGCGCCAGCAGCTTGGACGGGACTGGTTTGAATGAGCAGTTCTTC.

V usage is TRBV10-3 and J usage is TRBJ2-3, with D possibly being TRBD1 (6 bases). CDR1 is ENHRY and CDR2 is SYGVKD in the germline V gene. V lost 7 bases, J lost 2 bases, and 13 bases lay in between. The CDR3 totals 14 residues. CDR3 coding DNA: TGTGCCATCACCGCGGACAGAAACACAGATACGCAGTATTTT. It specifies CAITADRNTDTQYF.

This clone was observed a few times. The CDR3 region is CAWSDYGYTF. The CDR3 DNA sequence: TGTGCCTGGAGCGACTATGGCTACACCTTC. The V call is TRBV30, the J call TRBJ1-2; no clear D. V was clipped by 3 bases and J by 3 bases, with 2 bases between them. The CDR3 runs to 10 residues. The germline CDR1 and CDR2 sequences are GTSNPN and SVGIG (reference sequence).

The J gene is TRBJ2-1, the V gene TRBV6-5; 8 bases fit TRBD2. Germline trimming cut 1 base from V and 5 bases from J; bases unmatched to any gene: 1. The CDR3 length is 14 residues. Germline CDR1 MNHEY, CDR2 SVGAGI. The CDR3 sequence: CASSYWRGDNEQFF. The CDR3 DNA is TGTGCCAGCAGTTACTGGCGGGGGGACAATGAGCAGTTCTTC.

The chain links TRBV29-1 to TRBJ1-1; D is perhaps TRBD1 (5 bases). V was cut by 3 bases and J by 5 bases, with 7 bases left in between. Germline CDR1 SQVTM, CDR2 ANQGSEA. The CDR3 has 11 amino acids. CDR3 coding DNA: TGCAGCGTTGAGTACAGGACTGAAGCTTTCTTT. This encodes CSVEYRTEAFF.

Of note for this clone: This CDR3 is also generated by other DNA sequences in the sample. The gene calls are TRBV7-9 and TRBJ1-2; 9 positions agree with TRBD1. In germline, CDR1 is SEHNR, CDR2 FQNEAQ (reference sequence). CDR3 length: 14 residues. Germline trimming cut 5 bases from V and 8 bases from J; bases unmatched to any gene: 9. Here the CDR3 reads CASSLPGQGGGYTF. Here the CDR3 DNA reads TGTGCCAGCAGCCTCCCGGGACAGGGAGGCGGCTACACCTTC.

This chain connects TRBV7-2 to TRBJ2-7; D possibly corresponds to TRBD1 (5 bases). Looked up from germline, CDR1 is SGHTA and CDR2 is FQGNSA. With 1 base removed from V and 5 bases from J, the gap between germline ends came to 9 bases. The CDR3 consists of 13 residues. Here the CDR3 DNA reads TGTGCCAGCAGCTTAGAGCGCAGGGACGAGCAGTACTTC. Amino acids: CASSLERRDEQYF.

In its sample, this clone was seen a few times. The genes are TRBV4-3 and TRBJ1-5; 9 bases agree with TRBD1. CDR1 and CDR2 (germline): LGHNA, YSLEER. J lost 5 bases, V lost 2 bases, and 4 bases had no gene match. The CDR3 runs to 15 residues. The CDR3 sequence is CASSQTGGAYQPQHF. CDR3 bases: TGCGCCAGCAGCCAAACAGGGGGCGCATATCAGCCCCAGCATTTT.

The V call is TRBV9, the J call TRBJ2-1; 7 bases match TRBD2. The ends lost 4 bases at V and 0 bases at J; junction bases unmatched: 7. Germline CDR1 and CDR2: SGDLS and YYNGEE. This CDR3 has 16 residues. The CDR3 DNA is TGTGCCAGCAGCATCAGCGGGATTAGCTCCTACAATGAGCAGTTCTTC. Its translation: CASSISGISSYNEQFF. Based on the CDR3 plus reference TRBV9 and TRBJ2-1, the full variable domain is DSGVTQTPKHLITATGQRVTLRCSPRSGDLSVYWYQQSLDQGLQFLIQYYNGEERAKGNILERFSAQQFPDLHSELNLSSLELGDSALYFCASSISGISSYNEQFFGPGTRLTVL.

The chain recombines TRBV27 with TRBJ1-2; 9 bases are a match to TRBD1. V lost 6 bases and J lost 8; bases outside the gene matches: 7. Germline V lookup: CDR1 MNHEY, CDR2 SMNVEV (reference sequence). The length of the CDR3 is 13 residues. The chain's CDR3 is CASSPDRGGGYTF. CDR3 DNA: TGTGCCAGCAGCCCCGACAGGGGGGGAGGCTACACCTTC.

This clone was found a few times. V gene TRBV5-6 combines with J gene TRBJ1-1; D might be TRBD1 (6 bases). The CDR3 runs 15 residues. Germline loops: CDR1 SGHDT, CDR2 YYEEEE. V was trimmed by 2 bases and J by 5 bases, leaving 16 bases between them. In DNA form, the CDR3 reads TGTGCCAGCAGCTTACCTACAGGGAGTAGGACTGAAGCTTTCTTT. It specifies CASSLPTGSRTEAFF.

A few counts support this clone. This chain connects TRBV12-5 to TRBJ2-2; the D is unclear. V lost 7 bases to trimming and J lost 6 bases, with 15 bases between them. The germline V gene has CDR1 LGHNT and CDR2 FRNRAP. CDR3 length: 14 residues. This CDR3 is CASATNSHPGELFF. The CDR3 nucleotides read TGTGCTAGTGCCACCAACTCCCACCCCGGGGAGCTGTTTTTT.

This sequence joins TRBV19 and TRBJ2-5; TRBD2 agrees at 10 bases. V gave up 5 bases and J gave up 1 base; unmatched junction bases: 4. This CDR3 region has 15 residues. The germline gives CDR1 LNHDA, CDR2 SQIVND (reference sequence). The DNA for the CDR3 is TGTGCCAGTAGTGTAGCGGGGGGCCTCCAAGAGACCCAGTACTTC. This translates into CASSVAGGLQETQYF.

This rearrangement joins TRBV5-1 to TRBJ2-3, with D maybe TRBD1 (6 bases). Trimming left V 2 bases short and J 4 bases short, with 11 bases between. Germline V gene sequence: CDR1 SGHRS, CDR2 YFSETQ. The CDR3 has 14 residues. CDR3 in DNA: TGCGCCAGCAGCTTAAACACAGGGTCAGATACGCAGTATTTT. Its translation is CASSLNTGSDTQYF.